This TCR beta chain was identified during a study of glioma-infiltrating T cells after dendritic cell vaccination. TCRdb's copy holds only in-frame clones and misses some; the assay was immunoSEQ multiplex PCR. The sample gives fewer than 30,000 clones, about 90% of which show up once; about 3.2% is in the top ten. Time point: after dendritic cell vaccination, including at tumor progression/relapse. Worth noting for this clone: Its antigen is currently unknown.

Study-wide points: Higher pretreatment TIL content predicted longer progression-free time and survival.

This receptor was taken from a human donor with glioblastoma. This sample comprised blood, obtained after dendritic cell vaccination.

The CDR3 spells CASSPTGGASGELFF. The CDR3 DNA reads as TGTGCCAGCTCACCGACAGGGGGCGCCTCCGGGGAGCTGTTTTTT. The chain has TRBV18 and TRBJ2-2; 10 positions match TRBD1. In germline, CDR1 is KGHSH, CDR2 LQKENI. After removal of 3 bases from V and 6 bases from J, the junction contained 4 bases not matched to a gene. The length of the CDR3 is 15 residues. Supplemented by reference TRBV18 and TRBJ2-2, the full variable domain reads NAGVMQNPRHLVRRRGQEARLRCSPMKGHSHVYWYRQLPEEGLKFMVYLQKENIIDESGMPKERFSAEFPKEGPSILRIQQVVRGDSAAYFCASSPTGGASGELFFGEGSRLTVL.